This T cell receptor beta chain originates from a study of blood T cell repertoires in COVID-19. Study as a whole: T cells, B-cell-depleted T cells, or PBMCs provided the cDNA or gDNA that served as material.

Sequenced by immunoSEQ multiplex PCR; TCRdb stores in-frame clones only, minus some. The sample holds about 90,000 clones, 80% to 90% seen once. V was trimmed by 1 base and J by 7 bases, leaving 11 bases between them. Germline-derived CDR1 and CDR2 are LGHDT and YNNKEL (reference sequence). CDR3 length: 14 residues. The V gene is TRBV3-1 (or the pseudogene TRBV3-2), the J gene TRBJ2-1; maybe TRBD2 (5 bases). Sequencing was performed on peripheral blood. The source of this sequence is a man aged 45-65 years with COVID-19, enrolled during active disease. The CDR3 spells CASSQAGFMNEQFF. The CDR3 bases are TGTGCCAGCAGCCAAGCGGGGTTTATGAATGAGCAGTTCTTC.